These T cell receptor beta chains were read from a single sample in a study of vaccination and CD4 T cells after COVID-19. TCRdb re-analysed the PCR reads in MiXCR, keeping a single row per CDR3 protein. This sample has about 25,000 distinct CDR3 sequences, with about 52% found just once. These TCRs are of unknown antigen specificity. The material sequenced was CD4+ T cells from blood, cultured in vitro. These receptors were collected from a human donor who had recovered from COVID-19. The CDR3 runs from the conserved cysteine through the conserved F or W. The order of the fields is D gene, clone size, V gene, J gene, CDR3 DNA, CDR3 protein. The D gene is left open where the match is weak. Clone size is stated in some rows and not others, as once, few, many or a class when expanded.

.	.	TRBV20-1	TRBJ1-6	TGCAGTGCCCGGAAAGACAGCTCCTATAATTCACCCCTCCACTTT	CSARKDSSYNSPLHF
.	few	TRBV6-2/TRBV6-3	TRBJ1-5	TGTGCCAGCAGAACAGGACGGCTTAGCAATCAGCCCCAGCATTTT	CASRTGRLSNQPQHF
.	few	TRBV28	TRBJ2-5	TGTGCCAGCAGTACGACCGTAAACTTAGGGACCCAGTACTTC	CASSTTVNLGTQYF
.	.	TRBV11-2	TRBJ2-3	TGTGCCAGCAGCTTAGGGTCCGATCCCACAGATACGCAGTATTTT	CASSLGSDPTDTQYF
TRBD2	.	TRBV6-2/TRBV6-3	TRBJ2-4	TGTGCCAGCAGTTACGCGGGGGGTATAGCCAAAAACATTCAGTACTTC	CASSYAGGIAKNIQYF
.	.	TRBV23-1	TRBJ1-1	TGCGCCAGCAGTCAAGACAACAGGGAGAACACTGAAGCTTTCTTT	CASSQDNRENTEAFF
TRBD2	.	TRBV20-1	TRBJ2-3	TGCAGTGCTAGTCTGGTAAGACTAGCGGGAGCAGATACGCAGTATTTT	CSASLVRLAGADTQYF
TRBD2	.	TRBV19	TRBJ2-7	TGTGCCAGTAGTATACGATATCCTAGCGGGGGCTACGAGCAGTACTTC	CASSIRYPSGGYEQYF
TRBD1	.	TRBV10-3	TRBJ1-1	TGTGCCATCGGGACAGGGGGCGCGACTGAAGCTTTCTTT	CAIGTGGATEAFF
TRBD2	.	TRBV2	TRBJ2-7	TGTGCCAGCAGTGGGGGGAGGGCTTACGAGCAGTACTTC	CASSGGRAYEQYF
.	.	TRBV5-4	TRBJ2-5	TGTGCCAGCAGCTTCTACAGTACTCAAGAGACCCAGTACTTC	CASSFYSTQETQYF
.	.	TRBV18	TRBJ2-7	TGTGCCAGCTCACCACCCGGTGTCAGGGACGAGCAGTACTTC	CASSPPGVRDEQYF
.	few	TRBV20-1	TRBJ2-7	TGCAGTGCTAGAGTCGTAGTGGCAGGGAAGGCCTACGAGCAGTACTTC	CSARVVVAGKAYEQYF
TRBD2	.	TRBV19	TRBJ2-3	TGTGCCAGTAGCCTTCTAGCGGGAGGCCGCACAGATACACAGTATTTT	CASSLLAGGRTDTQYF
.	.	TRBV2	TRBJ1-6	TGTGCCAGCAGTGCAGGGCGAACGAATTCACCCCTCCACTTT	CASSAGRTNSPLHF
.	.	TRBV29-1	TRBJ2-2	TGCAGCGTTGTGCGAGGGGGAACCGGGGAGCTGTTTTTT	CSVVRGGTGELFF
TRBD1	few	TRBV20-1	TRBJ2-3	TGCAGTGCTAAAAGTCCCGGGACAGGGGGAAGTTCCAATACGCAGTATTTT	CSAKSPGTGGSSNTQYF
TRBD2	.	TRBV18	TRBJ2-3	TGTGCCAGCTCACCAGGGACTAGCGGGGCGACAGATACGCAGTATTTT	CASSPGTSGATDTQYF
.	few	TRBV7-7	TRBJ1-2	TGTGCCAGCAGCTTAGTTATTCCCTCACAGGGCCCGGGTATGCATGGCTACACCTTC	CASSLVIPSQGPGMHGYTF
TRBD2	.	TRBV29-1	TRBJ2-1	TGCAGCGTCACTAGCGGGAGAGGCTACAATGAGCAGTTCTTC	CSVTSGRGYNEQFF
.	few	TRBV10-3	TRBJ1-1	TGTGCCATCAGCGTCAGGGGTAACACTGAAGCTTTCTTT	CAISVRGNTEAFF
TRBD2	few	TRBV10-2	TRBJ2-3	TGCGCCAGCAGGACCGGGACTAGCGGCACAGATACGCAGTATTTT	CASRTGTSGTDTQYF
.	few	TRBV30	TRBJ1-4	TGTGCCTGGAGTGTACTAAAGGAAGAACTGTTTTTT	CAWSVLKEELFF
.	few	TRBV20-1	TRBJ1-2	TGCAGTGCTAGGGCTGGTACAAGGGAGGGCTACACCTTC	CSARAGTREGYTF
.	.	TRBV11-3	TRBJ2-1	TGTGCCAGCAGCCGGAACCGGGACGTTCAGGGGCATGAGCAGTTCTTC	CASSRNRDVQGHEQFF